A selection of T cell receptor beta chains follows, all from one sample in a study of T cells in Graves' hyperthyroidism and ophthalmopathy. MiXCR, applied by TCRdb to the multiplex PCR reads, yields one record per CDR3 protein. This sample has over 650,000 distinct CDR3 sequences, with roughly 46% found just once. Input material: peripheral blood or thyroid tissue (not recorded which). Receptors were obtained from an adult man with Graves' disease, either hyperthyroidism or ophthalmopathy (not recorded which). The CDR3 runs from the conserved cysteine through the conserved F or W. Each record gives: clone size, D gene, J gene, V gene, CDR3 DNA, CDR3 protein. D genes are given only for firm matches. Clone size is not always given. Where it is, it says once, few, many or a class for expanded clones.

clone_size: many; d_call: .; j_call: TRBJ1-1; v_call: TRBV29-1; cdr3_nt: TGCAGCGGATCTCTGGGACAGAACACTGAAGCTTTCTTT; cdr3_aa: CSGSLGQNTEAFF
clone_size: .; d_call: .; j_call: TRBJ1-2; v_call: TRBV7-6; cdr3_nt: TGCGCCAGCAGCCAGCTCACTAAAAACTATGGCTACACCTTC; cdr3_aa: CASSQLTKNYGYTF
clone_size: .; d_call: .; j_call: TRBJ1-6; v_call: TRBV7-7; cdr3_nt: TGTGCCAGCAGCCAATTTGTTGTGCGGGGTAATTCACCCCTCCACTTT; cdr3_aa: CASSQFVVRGNSPLHF
clone_size: many; d_call: .; j_call: TRBJ1-5; v_call: TRBV12-3/TRBV12-4; cdr3_nt: TGTGCCAGCACCAAGGGACTGGACCTCAATCAGCCCCAGCATTTT; cdr3_aa: CASTKGLDLNQPQHF
clone_size: .; d_call: .; j_call: TRBJ1-4; v_call: TRBV14; cdr3_nt: TGTGCCAGCAGCCAAGGGGGGGGGCGCGATGAAAAACTGTTTTTT; cdr3_aa: CASSQGGGRDEKLFF
clone_size: .; d_call: .; j_call: TRBJ1-1; v_call: TRBV7-9; cdr3_nt: TGTGCCAGCAGCCCCCTCGGGGGCTCGGGAACGGCTGAAGCTTTCTTT; cdr3_aa: CASSPLGGSGTAEAFF
clone_size: .; d_call: TRBD2; j_call: TRBJ2-5; v_call: TRBV20-1; cdr3_nt: TGCAGTGCTGATTACGGGGGGATCCAAGAGACCCAGTACTTC; cdr3_aa: CSADYGGIQETQYF
clone_size: few; d_call: TRBD1; j_call: TRBJ2-7; v_call: TRBV6-6; cdr3_nt: TGTGCCAGCACTACCGGGACAGGGAGAGGTTACGAGCAGTACTTC; cdr3_aa: CASTTGTGRGYEQYF
clone_size: .; d_call: .; j_call: TRBJ1-3; v_call: TRBV6-1; cdr3_nt: TGTGCCAGCAGGCGGGACATTGGAAACACCTTATATTTT; cdr3_aa: CASRRDIGNTLYF
clone_size: once; d_call: .; j_call: TRBJ2-5; v_call: TRBV25-1; cdr3_nt: TGTGCCAGCAGCTTACTGAGGGGTAGGGAGACCCAGTACTTC; cdr3_aa: CASSLLRGRETQYF
clone_size: .; d_call: .; j_call: TRBJ2-2; v_call: TRBV19; cdr3_nt: TGTGCCAGCACAGTCAGGGGGGGCACCGGGGAGCTGTTTTTT; cdr3_aa: CASTVRGGTGELFF
clone_size: .; d_call: .; j_call: TRBJ1-2; v_call: TRBV6-2/TRBV6-3; cdr3_nt: TGTGCCTGGAATGGACCGGACTTCCAGGCTAACTATGGCTACACCTTC; cdr3_aa: CAWNGPDFQANYGYTF
clone_size: few; d_call: TRBD2; j_call: TRBJ2-7; v_call: TRBV12-3/TRBV12-4; cdr3_nt: TGTGCCAGCAGTCCTCTGGGACTAGCGGGAGTACGGAACGAGCAGTACTTC; cdr3_aa: CASSPLGLAGVRNEQYF
clone_size: .; d_call: TRBD1; j_call: TRBJ1-5; v_call: TRBV12-3/TRBV12-4; cdr3_nt: TGTGCCAGCGCGAGGCAGGGGGTCCTTTCTAGCAATCAGCCCCAGCATTTT; cdr3_aa: CASARQGVLSSNQPQHF
clone_size: .; d_call: TRBD1; j_call: TRBJ2-7; v_call: TRBV10-3; cdr3_nt: TGTGCCATCAGTGTACAGGGGACAGGTTTGCGGTACGAGCAGTACTTC; cdr3_aa: CAISVQGTGLRYEQYF
clone_size: .; d_call: .; j_call: TRBJ1-6; v_call: TRBV7-9; cdr3_nt: TGTGCCAGCAGCCAAGACGTAGGGACCGATTCACCCCTCCACTTT; cdr3_aa: CASSQDVGTDSPLHF
clone_size: .; d_call: .; j_call: TRBJ2-2; v_call: TRBV15; cdr3_nt: TGTGCCACCAGCAGAGGCAGGACAGCGAACACCGGGGAGCTGTTTTTT; cdr3_aa: CATSRGRTANTGELFF
clone_size: once; d_call: TRBD1; j_call: TRBJ1-6; v_call: TRBV6-1; cdr3_nt: TGTGCCAGCAGTGCACAGGGGACTACCTCACCCCTCCACTTT; cdr3_aa: CASSAQGTTSPLHF
clone_size: .; d_call: .; j_call: TRBJ1-2; v_call: TRBV11-2; cdr3_nt: TGTGCCAGCAGCTTGGAGTTTTCGGACGTCGATAGTCTGGACTATGGCTACACCTTC; cdr3_aa: CASSLEFSDVDSLDYGYTF
clone_size: .; d_call: .; j_call: TRBJ1-5; v_call: TRBV20-1; cdr3_nt: TGCAGTGCTAGAGATCCGGCCAGGTTAGGTGAGCCCCAGCATTTT; cdr3_aa: CSARDPARLGEPQHF
clone_size: few; d_call: .; j_call: TRBJ2-7; v_call: TRBV20-1; cdr3_nt: TGCAGTGCTAGAGATTATCGAGCGTCCTCCTACGAGCAGTACTTC; cdr3_aa: CSARDYRASSYEQYF
clone_size: .; d_call: TRBD2; j_call: TRBJ2-5; v_call: TRBV29-1; cdr3_nt: TGCAGCTCGGGACTAGCGGCCGAAGAGACCCAGTACTTC; cdr3_aa: CSSGLAAEETQYF
clone_size: few; d_call: .; j_call: TRBJ2-5; v_call: TRBV20-1; cdr3_nt: TGCAGTGCTAGAGACCAACAGGCGACCCTTCAAGAGACCCAGTACTTC; cdr3_aa: CSARDQQATLQETQYF
clone_size: .; d_call: .; j_call: TRBJ2-6; v_call: TRBV2; cdr3_nt: TGTGCCAGCTGGACAGGGGCCAACGTCCTGACTTTC; cdr3_aa: CASWTGANVLTF
clone_size: .; d_call: TRBD2; j_call: TRBJ2-7; v_call: TRBV19; cdr3_nt: TGTGCCAGTAGTTTCCGACTAGCGGGAGGGAACGAGCAGTACTTC; cdr3_aa: CASSFRLAGGNEQYF
clone_size: once; d_call: TRBD2; j_call: TRBJ2-7; v_call: TRBV10-3; cdr3_nt: TGTGCCAGCAGTTACTCGATTGGAGTAGCGGGAGGGCCCTTCGAGCAGTACTTC; cdr3_aa: CASSYSIGVAGGPFEQYF
clone_size: many; d_call: TRBD1; j_call: TRBJ1-2; v_call: TRBV29-1; cdr3_nt: TGCAGCCTAAGCCCAGGGGGCGGAGGCTATGGCTACACCTTC; cdr3_aa: CSLSPGGGGYGYTF
clone_size: .; d_call: TRBD1; j_call: TRBJ1-5; v_call: TRBV24-1; cdr3_nt: TGTGCCACCAGTGATACAGGGGTGCGCAATCAGCCCCAGCATTTT; cdr3_aa: CATSDTGVRNQPQHF
clone_size: .; d_call: .; j_call: TRBJ1-4; v_call: TRBV24-1; cdr3_nt: TGTGCCACCAGTGATGTGGGGGGTGAAAAACTGTTTTTT; cdr3_aa: CATSDVGGEKLFF
clone_size: few; d_call: TRBD1; j_call: TRBJ2-2; v_call: TRBV20-1; cdr3_nt: TGCAGTGCTAGAGATGGACAGGGCTACACCGGGGAGCTGTTTTTT; cdr3_aa: CSARDGQGYTGELFF
clone_size: .; d_call: .; j_call: TRBJ1-2; v_call: TRBV9; cdr3_nt: TGTGCCAGCAGCGTAGACCTGGAAGGCTTCTATGGCTACACCTTC; cdr3_aa: CASSVDLEGFYGYTF
clone_size: .; d_call: .; j_call: TRBJ2-3; v_call: TRBV5-1; cdr3_nt: TGCGCCAGCAGCTTGGGGGAATCCCGGACAGATACGCAGTATTTT; cdr3_aa: CASSLGESRTDTQYF
clone_size: .; d_call: .; j_call: TRBJ2-2; v_call: TRBV19; cdr3_nt: TGTGCCAGTAGTCCCGGGGCCACCGGGGAGCTGTTTTTT; cdr3_aa: CASSPGATGELFF
clone_size: many; d_call: .; j_call: TRBJ1-4; v_call: TRBV12-3/TRBV12-4; cdr3_nt: TGTGCCAGCAGTTATGCAACTAATGAAAAACTGTTTTTT; cdr3_aa: CASSYATNEKLFF
clone_size: few; d_call: .; j_call: TRBJ1-5; v_call: TRBV2; cdr3_nt: TGTGCCAGCTCACCCTTTCGACAGGATAGCAATCAGCCCCAGCATTTT; cdr3_aa: CASSPFRQDSNQPQHF
clone_size: many; d_call: TRBD1; j_call: TRBJ1-2; v_call: TRBV2; cdr3_nt: TGTGCCAGCAGTTGGGACAGGGGCGGTGGCTACACCTTC; cdr3_aa: CASSWDRGGGYTF
clone_size: many; d_call: .; j_call: TRBJ2-5; v_call: TRBV7-9; cdr3_nt: TGTGCCAGCAGCTTGGGGGCATCGGGGGAGACCCAGTACTTC; cdr3_aa: CASSLGASGETQYF
clone_size: few; d_call: .; j_call: TRBJ1-1; v_call: TRBV9; cdr3_nt: TGTGCCAGCAGCGTAGCGGGGGCTATTCCGACTGAAGCTTTCTTT; cdr3_aa: CASSVAGAIPTEAFF
clone_size: .; d_call: .; j_call: TRBJ2-7; v_call: TRBV25-1; cdr3_nt: TGTGCCAGCCAAGCCCAGGGTAACGAGCAGTACTTC; cdr3_aa: CASQAQGNEQYF
clone_size: .; d_call: TRBD1; j_call: TRBJ1-4; v_call: TRBV10-1; cdr3_nt: TGCGCCAGCAGGAAGAGCGTGGACAGGGGAAGGGTTGAAAAACTGTTTTTT; cdr3_aa: CASRKSVDRGRVEKLFF
clone_size: .; d_call: .; j_call: TRBJ1-1; v_call: TRBV2; cdr3_nt: TGTGCCAGCAGTTTAACGAGGTCGGTCTCCGGGGCTTTCTTT; cdr3_aa: CASSLTRSVSGAFF
clone_size: .; d_call: .; j_call: TRBJ2-6; v_call: TRBV2; cdr3_nt: TGTGCCAGCAGGCAGACCCTGACTTTC; cdr3_aa: CASRQTLTF
clone_size: many; d_call: .; j_call: TRBJ1-2; v_call: TRBV6-5; cdr3_nt: TGTGCCAGCAGTTATGGTACCTACACCTTC; cdr3_aa: CASSYGTYTF
clone_size: .; d_call: .; j_call: TRBJ1-4; v_call: TRBV20-1; cdr3_nt: TGCAGTGCTAGTAACCCTAATCAGCCCACTAATGAAAAACTGTTTTTT; cdr3_aa: CSASNPNQPTNEKLFF
clone_size: many; d_call: TRBD1; j_call: TRBJ1-2; v_call: TRBV29-1; cdr3_nt: TGCAGCGTGTGGACAGGGCGAGGCTACACCTTC; cdr3_aa: CSVWTGRGYTF
clone_size: many; d_call: .; j_call: TRBJ1-6; v_call: TRBV15; cdr3_nt: TGTGCCACCAGAGGCTTGATTAATTCACCCCTCCACTTT; cdr3_aa: CATRGLINSPLHF
clone_size: many; d_call: TRBD1; j_call: TRBJ1-5; v_call: TRBV19; cdr3_nt: TGTGCCAGTAGCGGACAGGGTCTTCAGCCCCAGCATTTT; cdr3_aa: CASSGQGLQPQHF
clone_size: many; d_call: .; j_call: TRBJ2-5; v_call: TRBV24-1; cdr3_nt: TGTGCCACCAGTGATCCCCGAGGGTATCCAGTAGAGACCCAGTACTTC; cdr3_aa: CATSDPRGYPVETQYF
clone_size: few; d_call: .; j_call: TRBJ1-2; v_call: TRBV7-9; cdr3_nt: TGTGCCAGCAGCTTGGCGTGGGGCGGGAACTATGGCTACACCTTC; cdr3_aa: CASSLAWGGNYGYTF
clone_size: .; d_call: TRBD2; j_call: TRBJ2-2; v_call: TRBV7-6; cdr3_nt: TGTGCCAGCAGCCGTGGGGGGGCGAACACCGGGGAGCTGTTTTTT; cdr3_aa: CASSRGGANTGELFF